Below, one T cell receptor (beta chain) is given with its context. Many counts were recorded for this clonotype. The target of this receptor is not known. Base qualities were left out, and no much larger clone turns up one base away. The TCR beta CDR3 regions were amplified from RNA transcripts. For the first round of RT-PCR on the TCR CDR3, the HTBI primer set was used together with the Qiagen OneStep RT-PCR kit. The libraries were constructed in a second round of multiplex PCR and then size-selected and purified. Sequencing of the libraries was done on an Illumina HiSeq2000 using paired-end 100 bp reads. As for the authors' bioinformatics: SOAPnuke was used to process the raw data, removing reads that contained adapters or uncalled bases, had a mean Phred below 15, or lacked an exact match to the constant primer or identifier. COPE v1.2.5 was used to merge high-quality paired reads, and clonotypes were defined as unique nucleotide sequences. MiTCR v1.1 was used to align clonotypes to the IMGT TRBV, TRBD and TRBJ reference segments. Analysis was restricted to V-J combinations with a frequency above 0.0001, which covered about 99% of repertoires. A TCS score was defined as the ratio of F50 (clonal expansion) to E x V (chaos), with BLOSUM62-based TCRdist applied between CDR3 peptides within each V-J. Welch's t-statistics and random forest reduced fewer than 600 V-J features to 13, which were used in a naive Bayes classifier (R e1071). TCRdb trimmed the raw reads at Q25, called clones with MiXCR and kept productive beta chains. Each entry merges the rows of one CDR3 protein and shows their most common DNA and genes. TCRdb's processing, not the study's, gives the V and J calls here. The sample table records hundreds of thousands of distinct CDR3 sequences; about 16% of these occur just once. The ten largest account for 3.5% to 4% of the sample.

This sample was included in a study of T cells in Graves' hyperthyroidism and ophthalmopathy (dated by TCRdb to 2018 to 2020). As for the study more broadly: Peripheral blood was sampled at the time of initial diagnosis, prior to any treatment. TCR V-J signatures able to tell the groups apart were searched for in a discovery cohort of 100 patients, of whom 43 had Graves' ophthalmopathy and under 65 had stable Graves' hyperthyroidism. Prospective prediction of ophthalmopathy was tested in an independent validation cohort consisting of 18 hyperthyroidism patients and around 16 patients who later progressed to ophthalmopathy. The approximately 98 discovery patients were randomly divided into training and test sets at a 7:3 ratio. In addition, the study compared T-cell repertoires in thyroid tissue and in blood from a handful of Graves' hyperthyroidism patients. After blood sampling, hyperthyroidism patients were treated with methimazole at a starting dose of 30 mg daily, and ophthalmopathy patients were treated with high-dose intravenous methylprednisolone. The paper reports TCR Vbeta CDR3 sequencing of approximately 140 peripheral blood samples: some 41 ophthalmopathy, some 80 hyperthyroidism and around 17 progressor patients.

Graves' hyperthyroidism was defined as stable when no progression to ophthalmopathy occurred over 18 months of follow-up. Hyperthyroidism patients were newly diagnosed, with disease duration under 2 months, and aged 18 to 65 years. Patients with uncontrolled infections, other autoimmune diseases, pregnancy or lactation were excluded. Diagnoses were based on clinical symptoms, serum thyroxine and TRAb, thyroid ultrasound and orbital computed tomography. PBMCs were separated from approximately 9.9 ml of fresh peripheral blood using Ficoll-Paque density gradient centrifugation. Total RNA was extracted using Trizol reagent, and RNA quality was assessed on an Agilent 2100 Bioanalyzer. Findings and caveats that apply to the study as a whole: In validation, the model predicted progression to ophthalmopathy a median of 6.5 months before onset, with roughly 71% sensitivity and 72.22% specificity. No statistical method was used to fix the sample size in advance, and group allocation was not hidden from the investigators. Most expanded thyroid clonotypes (frequency above 0.001) were also found in blood, which suggests that blood repertoires may mirror thyroid immune responses. A 13 V-J signature model separated ophthalmopathy from stable hyperthyroidism, with roughly 88% sensitivity and 81% to 82% specificity in cross-validation and 80%/75% in testing.

CDR3 length: 13 amino acids, cysteine to phenylalanine. Only the CDR3 part of the read is kept: 39 bases, read in frame from the first base. The germline V gene (reference sequence) provides CDR1 DFQATT and CDR2 SNEGSKA. The chain employs TRBV20-1 and TRBJ1-1, and 9 bases in between align with TRBD1. The specimen was blood. This receptor was taken from a woman in her twenties or thirties with Graves' hyperthyroidism. The nucleotide sequence reads TGCACTTCAAACAGGGGGCCTAACACTGAAGCTTTCTTT. This translates into CTSNRGPNTEAFF.